This entry describes one T cell receptor beta chain. These data are taken from a study of blood T cell repertoires in COVID-19. Study context: Specimens from acute and convalescent COVID-19 originated in the United States, Italy and Spain. Sources were T cells, B-cell-depleted T cells, or PBMCs; the material itself was cDNA or gDNA.

Germline CDR1 SGHAT, CDR2 FQNNGV. Trimming at V came to 5 bases and at J to 5 bases, leaving 8 bases not matched to a gene. This CDR3 has 16 residues. Authors' data handling: Reference gene primer amplification yielded estimated nucleated cell counts. Only in-frame clones appear in the TCRdb table, and some are missing; sequencing was by immunoSEQ multiplex PCR. V and J calls and clone size are those listed in that table; D and trimming were worked out from the DNA. The sample yields 32,000 or so clones, 70% to 90% seen once. The receptor's source is a human donor in a cohort sampled during active COVID-19. Sequenced material: peripheral blood. This sequence joins TRBV11-2 and TRBJ2-1; 11 nucleotides align to TRBD2. The CDR3, as DNA: TGTGCCAGCAGCGGAGAGGGGACTAGCGGAGACAATGAGCAGTTCTTC. Its protein product is CASSGEGTSGDNEQFF.